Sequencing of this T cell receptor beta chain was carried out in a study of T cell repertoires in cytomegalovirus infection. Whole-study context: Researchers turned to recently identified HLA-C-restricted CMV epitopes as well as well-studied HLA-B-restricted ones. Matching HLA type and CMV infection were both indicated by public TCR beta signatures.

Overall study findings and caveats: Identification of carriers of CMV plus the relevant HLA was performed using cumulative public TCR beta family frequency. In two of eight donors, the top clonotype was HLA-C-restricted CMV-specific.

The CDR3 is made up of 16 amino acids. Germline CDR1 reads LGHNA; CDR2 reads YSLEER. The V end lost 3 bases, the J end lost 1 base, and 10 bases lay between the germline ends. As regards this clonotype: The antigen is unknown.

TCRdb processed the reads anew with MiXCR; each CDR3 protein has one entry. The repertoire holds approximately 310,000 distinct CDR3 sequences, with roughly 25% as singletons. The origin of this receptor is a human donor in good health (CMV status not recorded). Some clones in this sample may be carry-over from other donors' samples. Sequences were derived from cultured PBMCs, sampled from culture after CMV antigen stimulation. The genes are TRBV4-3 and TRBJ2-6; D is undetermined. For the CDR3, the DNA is TGCGCCAGCAGCCAGGGCCCCGGGTCTGGGGCCAACGTCCTGACTTTC. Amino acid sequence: CASSQGPGSGANVLTF.